These 23 T cell receptor beta chains were all obtained from the same sample, sequenced in a study of Graves' ophthalmopathy and Graves' hyperthyroidism. Amplification from RNA transcripts yielded the TCR beta CDR3 regions. First-round RT-PCR relied on HTBI primers, and a second-round multiplex PCR came next. One entry per CDR3 protein results from TCRdb running MiXCR on the multiplex PCR reads. This sample has about 220,000 distinct CDR3 sequences, with about 22% found just once. Specimen: peripheral blood. The receptors were gathered from a woman aged 45-59 years with Graves' ophthalmopathy.

This clonotype has a count of ten or more. This chain links TRBV2 with TRBJ1-6; D is unresolved. Germline lookup yields CDR1 SNHLY and CDR2 FYNNEI. This CDR3 is built from 15 residues. Trimming took 5 bases from V and 5 from J, leaving 13 bases between them. CDR3 in DNA: TGTGCCAGCAGTTCTACTAAGAGCGATAATTCACCCCTCCACTTT. Its translation: CASSSTKSDNSPLHF.

To note about this clonotype: A read error may explain this, as a much larger clone is one base away. It is likely a read error, because the conserved phenylalanine at the end of the CDR3 is missing. The chain uses TRBV29-1 and TRBJ2-7; D remains unclear. The germline V gene encodes CDR1 SQVTM and CDR2 ANQGSEA. Trimming stripped 6 bases from V and 3 bases from J, with 15 bases between. The CDR3 spans 13 residues. The CDR3 coding sequence is TGCAGCGTCGCAGCGACAACTTACTACGAGCAGTACCTC. It codes for CSVAATTYYEQYL.

In its sample, this clonotype was seen many times. This chain uses TRBV20-1 with TRBJ2-7; 8 bases match TRBD2. Trimming took 2 bases from V and 4 from J; bases not matched to a gene: 10. The CDR3 loop spans 15 amino acids. Germline V gene lookup returns CDR1 DFQATT and CDR2 SNEGSKA (reference sequence). CDR3 residues: CSARSVRGGWYEQYF. The CDR3 nucleotides read TGCAGTGCTAGATCCGTTCGGGGGGGGTGGTACGAGCAGTACTTC.

This clonotype was found many times. The chain couples TRBV7-8 to TRBJ2-5; weak D call: TRBD2 (5 bases). CDR1 SGHVS and CDR2 FQNEAQ come from the germline V gene. There are 12 residues in the CDR3. V lost 5 bases, J lost 7 bases, and 11 bases lay in between. The CDR3: CASSVAGGTQYF. The CDR3, as DNA: TGTGCCAGCAGCGTGGCCGGAGGGACCCAGTACTTC.

CDR3 region: CASEDRESYEQYF. In DNA form, the CDR3 reads TGTGCCAGCGAAGACAGGGAGTCTTACGAGCAGTACTTC. V is TRBV28 and J is TRBJ2-7, with 7 nucleotides matching TRBD1. In germline, CDR1 is MDHEN, CDR2 SYDVKM. There are 13 residues in the CDR3. With 8 bases clipped from V and 4 bases from J, the junction kept 8 bases outside the gene matches.

Notes on this clonotype: This may arise from a read error, as a much more abundant clone is one base away. The chain couples TRBV28 to TRBJ1-1; D perhaps matches TRBD1 (6 bases). Germline V lookup: CDR1 MDHEN, CDR2 SYDVKM. CDR3 length: 15 residues. The CDR3 loop reads CVSSAWATGNTEAFF. In DNA, the CDR3 is TGTGTCAGCAGTGCATGGGCGACAGGGAACACTGAAGCTTTCTTT.

This clonotype was seen many times. This chain joins TRBV28 and TRBJ1-2, with a tentative D call TRBD1 (5 bases). Germline CDR1 and CDR2: MDHEN and SYDVKM. Deletions cut 3 bases from V and 8 bases from J, with 16 bases between. This CDR3 region has 14 residues. The CDR3 nucleotides are TGTGCCAGCAGTTTTAAGTCTTACCAGGGAGGCTACACCTTC. Its protein product is CASSFKSYQGGYTF.

This clonotype was detected many times. This chain connects TRBV28 to TRBJ1-5; D gene ambiguous. Germline loops: CDR1 MDHEN, CDR2 SYDVKM. V lost 3 bases to trimming and J lost 3 bases, with 9 bases between them. The CDR3 is 14 amino acids. The CDR3 DNA is TGTGCCAGCAGTTTTTCACAGTTCAATCAGCCCCAGCATTTT. Protein: CASSFSQFNQPQHF.

The table lists this clonotype with many counts. The chain is built from TRBV2 and TRBJ2-5; D is uncertain. This CDR3 comprises 14 residues. Germline values: CDR1 SNHLY, CDR2 FYNNEI. V was clipped by 2 bases and J by 2 bases, with 9 bases between them. The DNA of the CDR3 is TGTGCCAGCAGTGAAAGGCACCAACAAGAGACCCAGTACTTC. This sequence encodes CASSERHQQETQYF.

The sample holds many counts of this clonotype. The chain combines TRBV28 with TRBJ1-5; D not certain. CDR3 size: 12 residues. From germline, CDR1 is MDHEN and CDR2 SYDVKM. Trimming removed 1 base at V and 7 bases at J, with 5 bases between. In DNA form, the CDR3 reads TGTGCCAGCAGTTTATCTACGCAGCCCCAGCATTTT. This codes for CASSLSTQPQHF.

Many counts were recorded for this clonotype. The chain recombines TRBV20-1 with TRBJ2-7; 7 bases are shared with TRBD2. The CDR3 is 14 residues long. Per the germline V gene, CDR1 is DFQATT and CDR2 is SNEGSKA (reference sequence). Trimming cost V 3 bases and J 1 base; bases outside gene matches: 6. For the CDR3, the DNA is TGCAGTGCTAGTTCAGGACTAGGATCCTACGAGCAGTACTTC. Encoded protein: CSASSGLGSYEQYF.

This chain links TRBV3-1 with TRBJ2-2; D remains unclear. With 5 bases removed from V and 7 bases from J, the gap between germline ends came to 17 bases. Germline V gene sequence: CDR1 LGHDT, CDR2 YNNKEL (reference sequence). This CDR3 region has 15 residues. CDR3 in amino acids: CASSGILRAFGELFF. In nucleotides, the CDR3 is TGTGCCAGCAGCGGAATCCTGAGAGCATTCGGGGAGCTGTTTTTT.

CDR3 sequence reads: CASSVSGPRNTEAFF. For the CDR3, the DNA is TGTGCCAGCAGTGTTTCGGGACCCCGGAACACTGAAGCTTTCTTT. J is TRBJ1-1 and V is TRBV6-1; weak D call: TRBD1 (5 bases). The V gene lost 4 bases and the J gene lost 1 base, with 13 bases spanning the gap. The germline CDR1 and CDR2 sequences are MNHNS and SASEGT. CDR3 size: 15 residues.

This clonotype was detected many times. The rearrangement uses TRBV11-2 and TRBJ2-7; D may be TRBD2 (6 bases). Trimming cost V 7 bases and J 7 bases, with 17 bases left between them. This CDR3 is built from 13 residues. Germline assignment: CDR1 SGHAT and CDR2 FQNNGV. The CDR3 reads CASTPVEGYEQYF. CDR3 sequence (DNA): TGTGCCAGCACCCCAGTGGAGGGGTATGAGCAGTACTTC. Looking up the rest from reference TRBV11-2 and TRBJ2-7 gives the full variable domain: EAGVAQSPRYKIIEKRQSVAFWCNPISGHATLYWYQQILGQGPKLLIQFQNNGVVDDSQLPKDRFSAERLKGVDSTLKIQPAKLEDSAVYLCASTPVEGYEQYFGPGTRLTVT.

In its sample, this clonotype was seen a few times. Compared with germline, one end of the junction differs, possibly owing to a read error. This chain joins TRBV2 and TRBJ1-2; TRBD1 matches 8 bases. Germline values: CDR1 SNHLY, CDR2 FYNNEI. The CDR3 is 14 residues long. In nucleotides, the CDR3 is TGTGCCAGCAGTTATCAGGGGGCAAGCTATGGCTACACTTTC. Its translation: CASSYQGASYGYTF.

The rearrangement joins TRBV10-3 to TRBJ2-7; TRBD2 is a possible D gene (5 bases). This CDR3 region has 15 residues. Germline assignment: CDR1 ENHRY and CDR2 SYGVKD. The germline V and J ends were trimmed by 10 bases and 6 bases, with 25 bases remaining between them. Here the CDR3 reads CAKQPSSSIGSEQYF. As DNA, the CDR3 is TGTGCCAAACAACCGTCCTCTAGCATCGGAAGCGAGCAGTACTTC.

This clonotype was picked up many times. The chain has TRBV19 and TRBJ2-7; 7 nucleotides align to TRBD2. CDR1 is LNHDA, CDR2 SQIVND, per germline (reference sequence). V shed 10 bases, J shed 1 base, and the junction held 19 bases outside the gene matches. The CDR3 totals 17 residues. As DNA, the CDR3 is TGTGCCACCTACGGTCCTAGCGGAACCTCATCATCCTACGAGCAGTACTTC. Translation gives CATYGPSGTSSSYEQYF.

This clonotype was seen many times. The chain couples TRBV6-1 to TRBJ2-4; no definite D call. The CDR3 has 11 amino acids. The V gene lost 2 bases and the J gene lost 12 bases, with 8 bases spanning the gap. Germline V gene lookup returns CDR1 MNHNS and CDR2 SASEGT. CDR3 in amino acids: CASSEPSPQYF. The DNA of the CDR3 is TGTGCCAGCAGTGAACCCAGTCCTCAGTACTTC.

This clonotype was found many times. The chain carries TRBV12-3 or TRBV12-4 and TRBJ1-3; D not certain. The CDR3 runs to 16 residues. The V end was cut by 6 bases, the J end by 0 bases, with 15 bases between. CDR3 DNA: TGTGCCAGCAGGAATACTGGACGGTCCTCTGGAAACACCATATATTTT. It codes for CASRNTGRSSGNTIYF.

This clonotype was found many times. This rearrangement joins TRBV5-1 to TRBJ1-1; the match to TRBD1 covers 7 bases. J lost 9 bases, V lost 4 bases, and 9 bases had no gene match. Germline V CDR1 and CDR2: SGHRS, YFSETQ. CDR3 length: 13 amino acids. The CDR3 DNA sequence: TGCGCCAGCAGCCACCCTCGACAGGGCCAAGCTTTCTTT. Its translation is CASSHPRQGQAFF.

Ten or more counts support this clonotype. The chain employs TRBV28 and TRBJ2-7, with D unclear. The V gene's germline CDR1 is MDHEN and CDR2 SYDVKM. With 5 bases removed from V and 7 bases from J, the gap between germline ends came to 15 bases. The CDR3 spans 13 residues. The CDR3 reads CASSPDLSSEQYF. The CDR3 nucleotides are TGTGCCAGCAGTCCGGACCTATCCTCGGAGCAGTACTTC.

This clonotype was counted at least ten times. V is TRBV15 and J is TRBJ1-5; no firm D call. V was trimmed by 1 base and J by 2 bases, leaving 12 bases between them. The CDR3 covers 16 residues. Germline CDR1 LNHNV, CDR2 YYDKDF (reference sequence). CDR3 coding DNA: TGTGCCACCAGCAGAGTACCCAGGAGACGCAATCAGCCCCAGCATTTT. This translates into CATSRVPRRRNQPQHF.

The chain has TRBV28 and TRBJ2-5; D remains unclear. CDR1 is MDHEN, CDR2 SYDVKM, per germline. The CDR3 has 14 amino acids. V lost 6 bases to trimming and J lost 4 bases, with 15 bases between them. The CDR3 loop reads CASRAGSAVETQYF. The DNA for the CDR3 is TGTGCCAGCAGGGCCGGCTCGGCTGTAGAGACCCAGTACTTC.